One sample yielded the 29 T cell receptor beta chains listed below, sequenced in a study of blood T cells in healthy people across ages. Together with a sample-barcoded 5' primer, a J-beta primer mix was included in a second PCR lasting about 7 to 11 cycles. TCRdb reprocessed the 5' RACE reads via MiXCR and lists one record per CDR3 protein. This sample has around 780,000 distinct CDR3 sequences, with approximately 60% found just once. The source material was blood. Every receptor here comes from a man aged 40-55 years in good health.

This clonotype was counted once. The chain employs TRBV14 and TRBJ2-3, with 8 bases that match TRBD1. Germline V gene lookup returns CDR1 SGHDN and CDR2 FVKESK. The CDR3 is made up of 15 amino acids. J was trimmed by 6 bases and V by 4 bases; bases with no gene match: 9. CDR3 DNA sequence: TGTGCCAGCAGCCCGCGGACAGGGCTAGGGGATACGCAGTATTTT. It specifies CASSPRTGLGDTQYF. Combining the CDR3 with reference TRBV14 and TRBJ2-3 gives the whole variable domain EAGVTQFPSHSVIEKGQTVTLRCDPISGHDNLYWYRRVMGKEIKFLLHFVKESKQDESGMPNNRFLAERTGGTYSTLKVQPAELEDSGVYFCASSPRTGLGDTQYFGPGTRLTVL.

The chain carries TRBV28 and TRBJ2-7; 11 positions agree with TRBD2. Germline CDR1 MDHEN, CDR2 SYDVKM. V was pared by 7 bases and J by 3 bases, with 5 bases of the junction left unmatched. The CDR3 is 14 amino acids. CDR3: CASTKGTSGYEQYF. The CDR3 DNA follows: TGTGCCAGCACTAAAGGGACTAGCGGCTACGAGCAGTACTTC. The full variable domain, with the rest looked up from reference TRBV28 and TRBJ2-7, is DVKVTQSSRYLVKRTGEKVFLECVQDMDHENMFWYRQDPGLGLRLIYFSYDVKMKEKGDIPEGYSVSREKKERFSLILESASTNQTSMYLCASTKGTSGYEQYFGPGTRLTVT.

The J gene is TRBJ2-5, the V gene TRBV5-1; D is undetermined. The CDR3 covers 15 residues. Germline loops: CDR1 SGHRS, CDR2 YFSETQ. The V and J ends lost 0 bases and 4 bases respectively, with 13 bases between them. CDR3 protein: CASSLEDPRLETQYF. In DNA, the CDR3 is TGCGCCAGCAGCTTGGAGGACCCAAGATTAGAGACCCAGTACTTC.

This chain connects TRBV5-6 to TRBJ2-3; no clear D gene. This CDR3 is built from 11 residues. V lost 4 bases, J lost 14 bases, and 14 bases lay in between. Germline V lookup: CDR1 SGHDT, CDR2 YYEEEE. In DNA form, the CDR3 reads TGTGCCAGCAGCCTAGGACCAGAGCCGTATTTT. Its protein product is CASSLGPEPYF.

This clonotype was recorded a few times. The chain carries TRBV20-1 and TRBJ2-5; D unresolved. CDR3 length equals 12 residues. Trimming removed 6 bases from V and 4 bases from J, with 12 bases in between. Germline CDR1 and CDR2: DFQATT and SNEGSKA (reference sequence). CDR3 nucleotide sequence: TGCAGTGCGCGCGCCGGCGTAGAGACCCAGTACTTC. Its protein product is CSARAGVETQYF.

The chain is built from TRBV6-1 and TRBJ2-5; D is ambiguous. The V and J ends lost 11 bases and 2 bases respectively, with 9 bases between them. CDR3 length: 11 residues. Germline V gene lookup returns CDR1 MNHNS and CDR2 SASEGT. CDR3 residues: CAYGIQETQYF. DNA of the CDR3: TGTGCCTACGGCATTCAAGAGACCCAGTACTTC.

This clonotype was observed a handful of times. J is TRBJ2-3 and V is TRBV9; 10 bases are shared with TRBD2. Trimming removed 1 base from V and 0 bases from J; junction bases left unmatched: 2. The CDR3 runs 16 residues. Germline CDR1 reads SGDLS; CDR2 reads YYNGEE. The CDR3 loop reads CASSVFSGGSTDTQYF. The CDR3 DNA reads as TGTGCCAGCAGCGTATTTAGCGGGGGGAGCACAGATACGCAGTATTTT.

The CDR3 protein is CSASGRWNQPQHF. In nucleotides, the CDR3 is TGCAGTGCTTCCGGACGCTGGAATCAGCCCCAGCATTTT. V is TRBV20-1 and J is TRBJ1-5; D is uncertain. V gave up 5 bases and J gave up 4 bases, with 12 bases separating them. The CDR3 has 13 amino acids. CDR1 and CDR2 from the germline V gene are DFQATT and SNEGSKA (reference sequence).

The chain is built from TRBV4-3 and TRBJ1-2; 7 nucleotides line up with TRBD1. Per germline, CDR1 LGHNA and CDR2 YSLEER. The junction had 10 bases not matched to a gene; V was cut back by 1 base and J by 2 bases. The CDR3 consists of 17 residues. CDR3 coding DNA: TGCGCCAGCAGCCAAGTTGAGACAGGGACCTCCAACTATGGCTACACCTTC. Encoded protein: CASSQVETGTSNYGYTF.

The V and J genes are TRBV4-2 and TRBJ2-5; 12 nucleotides align to TRBD2. The CDR3 length is 16 residues. J was trimmed by 2 bases and V by 1 base; bases with no gene match: 2. CDR1 LGHNA and CDR2 YNFKEQ come from the germline V gene. The CDR3 sequence is CASSQGTSGNQETQYF. Written as DNA, the CDR3 is TGTGCCAGCAGCCAAGGGACTAGCGGGAATCAAGAGACCCAGTACTTC.

The gene calls are TRBV4-3 and TRBJ2-1; TRBD2 matches at 10 bases. V gave up 1 base and J gave up 3 bases; unmatched junction bases: 3. Germline V gene sequence: CDR1 LGHNA, CDR2 YSLEER. The CDR3 covers 16 residues. This CDR3 is CASSQGVAGGYNEQFF. The DNA for the CDR3 is TGCGCCAGCAGCCAAGGGGTAGCGGGAGGCTACAATGAGCAGTTCTTC.

This rearrangement joins TRBV5-1 to TRBJ1-4, with 7 bases fitting TRBD1. Trimming cost V 3 bases and J 10 bases; bases outside gene matches: 15. Germline assignment: CDR1 SGHRS and CDR2 YFSETQ. The CDR3 length is 16 residues. The CDR3 loop is CASSSNRDSSSGKLFF. For the CDR3, the DNA is TGCGCCAGCAGCTCAAACCGGGACAGCAGTTCGGGAAAACTGTTTTTT.

This clonotype was picked up a small number of times. The rearrangement links TRBV7-9 to TRBJ1-1; weak D call: TRBD1 (6 bases). The germline V and J ends were trimmed by 2 bases and 5 bases, with 18 bases remaining between them. This CDR3 has 16 residues. Germline lookup yields CDR1 SEHNR and CDR2 FQNEAQ (reference sequence). CDR3 sequence: CASSLPSGGARTEAFF. The CDR3 nucleotides are TGTGCCAGCAGCTTACCTTCGGGGGGGGCGCGAACTGAAGCTTTCTTT.

This chain uses TRBV2 with TRBJ2-7; D is unresolved. CDR1 is SNHLY and CDR2 is FYNNEI in the germline V gene. V was pared by 2 bases and J by 0 bases, with 20 bases between. The CDR3 has 18 amino acids. The CDR3 sequence is CASSELLRGSSSSYEQYF. The CDR3 bases are TGTGCCAGCAGTGAATTGTTACGTGGCAGCTCGAGCTCCTACGAGCAGTACTTC.

Concerning this clonotype itself: This may stem from a read error, because a much larger clone lies one nucleotide away. The chain's CDR3 is CASRRRGDEQYF. CDR3 nucleotides: TGTGCCAGCAGGAGGAGAGGGGATGAGCAGTACTTC. This chain uses TRBV11-2 with TRBJ2-5; D may be TRBD1 or TRBD2 (5 bases each). CDR1 SGHAT and CDR2 FQNNGV come from the germline V gene. CDR3 size: 12 residues. Trimming took off 6 bases at V and 11 bases at J, with 16 bases between the two ends.

The V call is TRBV7-9, the J call TRBJ2-7; D uncertain. CDR3 length: 13 amino acids. Germline CDR1 is SEHNR and CDR2 is FQNEAQ (reference sequence). Trimming took 4 bases from V and 5 from J, leaving 12 bases between them. CDR3 sequence (DNA): TGTGCCAGCAGCTCCTCTAGTTTTCACGAGCAGTACTTC. Translation gives CASSSSSFHEQYF.

J is TRBJ1-1 and V is TRBV13; perhaps TRBD1 as D (5 bases). CDR3 length: 15 amino acids. V shed 4 bases and J shed 5 bases, with 17 bases lying between them. Germline V gene sequence: CDR1 PRHDT, CDR2 FYEKMQ (reference sequence). In DNA, the CDR3 is TGTGCCAGCAGCTGGGGGGAGGCGCCGGGGACTGAAGCTTTCTTT. Translated: CASSWGEAPGTEAFF.

This chain uses TRBV5-1 with TRBJ2-3; D uncertain. From germline, CDR1 is SGHRS and CDR2 YFSETQ. The V and J ends lost 0 bases and 2 bases respectively, with 10 bases between them. The CDR3 sequence is 15 residues long. The CDR3 loop is CASSLVPSHTDTQYF. As DNA, the CDR3 is TGCGCCAGCAGCTTGGTCCCCTCACACACAGATACGCAGTATTTT. Supplemented by reference TRBV5-1 and TRBJ2-3, the full variable domain reads KAGVTQTPRYLIKTRGQQVTLSCSPISGHRSVSWYQQTPGQGLQFLFEYFSETQRNKGNFPGRFSGRQFSNSRSEMNVSTLELGDSALYLCASSLVPSHTDTQYFGPGTRLTVL.

V gene TRBV6-6 combines with J gene TRBJ2-7; 7 positions match TRBD1. The germline gives CDR1 MNHNY, CDR2 SVGAGI (reference sequence). V dropped 0 bases and J dropped 5; count of bases not matched to a gene: 4. This CDR3 has 14 amino acids. The CDR3 loop reads CASSYSTGSNEQYF. The CDR3, as DNA: TGTGCCAGCAGTTACTCGACAGGGTCTAACGAGCAGTACTTC.

The V gene is TRBV3-1, the J gene TRBJ1-2; a weak D match, TRBD1 (5 bases). This CDR3 spans 15 amino acids. Trimming removed 2 bases at V and 7 bases at J, with 17 bases between. The germline CDR1 and CDR2 sequences are LGHDT and YNNKEL (reference sequence). The DNA for the CDR3 is TGTGCCAGCAGCCAACCAGCAGGGCAGAGAGGTGGCTACACCTTC. Translated: CASSQPAGQRGGYTF.

The chain joins TRBV29-1 to TRBJ2-1, with a tentative D call TRBD2 (5 bases). The CDR3 covers 12 residues. Germline CDR1 reads SQVTM; CDR2 reads ANQGSEA. Trimming stripped 6 bases from V and 4 bases from J, with 10 bases between. CDR3 in amino acids: CSVGGPYNEQFF. CDR3 in DNA: TGCAGCGTCGGCGGGCCTTACAATGAGCAGTTCTTC.

The gene calls are TRBV7-3 and TRBJ2-5, with D possibly being TRBD2 (7 bases). The DNA end is more similar to TRBJ2-7, so the J call may be wrong. The germline gives CDR1 SGHTA, CDR2 FQGTGA. The CDR3 extends over 14 amino acids. The CDR3 nucleotides are TGTGCCAGCAGCTTAGGGGGGGCCCAGAACGAGCAGTACTTC. Translation: CASSLGGAQNEQYF.

This clonotype has a handful of counts. The genes are TRBV6-2 or TRBV6-3 and TRBJ2-6, with D maybe TRBD2 (6 bases). Trimming stripped 10 bases from V and 0 bases from J, with 31 bases between. The CDR3 covers 21 residues. CDR1 is MNHEY and CDR2 is SVGEGT in the germline V gene. The CDR3 loop reads CATRGPRLKNTGDSGANVLTF. DNA of the CDR3: TGTGCCACCCGAGGCCCGAGACTTAAGAATACGGGAGACTCTGGGGCCAACGTCCTGACTTTC.

As concerns this clonotype: A junction boundary mismatches the germline segment, possibly from a read error. The rearrangement joins TRBV12-3 or TRBV12-4 to TRBJ2-6; D is unclear. The CDR3 extends over 15 amino acids. The CDR3 region is CVSSFEASWANVLTF. The DNA of the CDR3 is TGTGTCAGCAGTTTTGAGGCCTCGTGGGCCAACGTCCTGACTTTC.

This clonotype showed up just a few times. The V and J genes are TRBV7-2 and TRBJ1-1, with unresolved D. The CDR3 is 13 amino acids. V lost 1 base and J 9 bases, leaving 12 bases between the germline ends. Germline loops: CDR1 SGHTA, CDR2 FQGNSA. This chain's CDR3 is CASSLDPGPQAFF. The CDR3 coding sequence is TGTGCCAGCAGCTTAGATCCCGGCCCGCAAGCTTTCTTT.

In its sample, this clonotype was seen once. This rearrangement joins TRBV7-9 to TRBJ2-7; 15 bases match TRBD2. Germline lookup yields CDR1 SEHNR and CDR2 FQNEAQ (reference sequence). After removal of 0 bases from V and 7 bases from J, the junction contained 13 bases not matched to a gene. This CDR3 comprises 19 residues. The CDR3 coding sequence is TGTGCCAGCAGCTTAGCGGGGTTCCGGACTAGCGGGAGGGACAATGAGCAGTACTTC. It specifies CASSLAGFRTSGRDNEQYF.

The chain recombines TRBV28 with TRBJ2-1, with 9 bases lining up with TRBD1. J was trimmed by 12 bases and V by 4 bases; bases with no gene match: 16. The V gene's germline CDR1 is MDHEN and CDR2 SYDVKM. This CDR3 has 16 residues. CDR3 sequence reads: CASSSFSGTGSNGQFF. CDR3 coding DNA: TGTGCCAGCAGTTCGTTCTCCGGGACAGGGAGTAACGGGCAGTTCTTC.

The chain links TRBV25-1 to TRBJ2-4, with 7 positions matching TRBD1. The DNA end is more similar to TRBJ2-7, so the J call may be wrong. The CDR3 sequence is 15 residues long. The V gene's germline CDR1 is MGHDK and CDR2 SYGVNS. The CDR3, as DNA: TGTGCCAGCAGTGGACAGGGACGGTCCGTCTACGAGCAGTACTTC. Its protein product is CASSGQGRSVYEQYF.

This clonotype was picked up one time. The chain carries TRBV7-2 and TRBJ2-7, with TRBD2 matching over 14 bases. V was clipped by 5 bases and J by 6 bases; unmatched bases: 9. This CDR3 spans 16 amino acids. Germline V gene data show CDR1 as SGHTA and CDR2 as FQGNSA. CDR3 residues: CASSPRLAGGPSEQYF. The CDR3 DNA follows: TGTGCCAGCAGCCCGAGACTAGCGGGAGGGCCTAGCGAGCAGTACTTC.